The 13 T cell receptor beta chains in this list originate from one sample, sequenced in a study of CXCR3-negative and CXCR3-positive naive CD8 T cells. Notes on the study in general: The study found more hydrophobic TRB CDR3s in CXCR3-positive naive cells than in CXCR3-negative naive cells.

Preparation of TRB cDNA libraries relied on 5' RACE carrying UMI labels. For each CDR3 protein, TCRdb gives one entry from its re-call of the 5' RACE reads, without DNA. Its table records 150,000 or so distinct CDR3 sequences. Antigens for these TCRs are unknown. The material sequenced was naive CXCR3+ CD8+ T cells from blood. Subset indicated: CD45RO-CCR7+CD27+CD95- naive CD8+ T cells expressing CXCR3 (TNR3+). These receptor sequences come from a human donor in good health. Some clones in this sample may be carry-over from other donors' samples.

CDR3 sequence reads: CASSPIFPRPPGDTQYF. The chain couples TRBV7-2 to TRBJ2-3; TCRdb gives TRBD1 as the D gene, but with no DNA this cannot be confirmed. Germline V CDR1 and CDR2: SGHTA, FQGNSA. The CDR3 is 17 residues long.

The rearrangement uses TRBV14 and TRBJ2-7; TCRdb proposes TRBD1, but this gene call is untestable without DNA. The germline V gene has CDR1 SGHDN and CDR2 FVKESK. This CDR3 region has 14 residues. CDR3 amino acids: CASSYGTGLYEQYF.

This chain connects TRBV19 to TRBJ2-1; there is no DNA to check the TCRdb D call of TRBD1. This CDR3 region has 15 residues. CDR1 and CDR2 from the germline V gene are LNHDA and SQIVND (reference sequence). This CDR3 is CASTVRGGGYNEQFF.

The chain recombines TRBV5-1 with TRBJ1-1. CDR3 length: 13 amino acids. Germline V CDR1 and CDR2: SGHRS, YFSETQ. CDR3 in amino acids: CASGSGGLTEAFF.

The CDR3 sequence is CASSLLGLDGNEQFF. The V gene is TRBV27, the J gene TRBJ2-1; TCRdb's assignment of TRBD2 cannot be checked, as there is no DNA. Germline values: CDR1 MNHEY, CDR2 SMNVEV (reference sequence). This CDR3 is 15 amino acids long.

This chain links TRBV5-5 with TRBJ2-5; TCRdb names TRBD1, which stays unverified in the absence of DNA. CDR3 length: 14 residues. Germline V gene lookup returns CDR1 SGHKS and CDR2 YYEKEE (reference sequence). The CDR3 loop reads CASSLWGAPETQYF.

The rearrangement joins TRBV6-5 to TRBJ1-1; with no DNA, the TCRdb D assignment of TRBD1 cannot be verified. The germline V gene has CDR1 MNHEY and CDR2 SVGAGI. The CDR3 is 15 residues long. This CDR3 reads CASSSYQGAPTEAFF.

The chain joins TRBV7-3 to TRBJ2-2; TCRdb selects TRBD2, and the lack of DNA leaves this call unchecked. The CDR3 consists of 18 residues. Germline values: CDR1 SGHTA, CDR2 FQGTGA. The CDR3 region is CASSWTSGRALGTGELFF.

The genes are TRBV20-1 and TRBJ1-1; TCRdb gives TRBD1 as the D gene, but with no DNA this cannot be confirmed. Germline CDR1 reads DFQATT; CDR2 reads SNEGSKA (reference sequence). The CDR3 spans 13 residues. This CDR3 reads CSAPYRLNTEAFF.

The V gene is TRBV19, the J gene TRBJ1-1; TCRdb's D call of TRBD1 is untestable without DNA. The germline V gene has CDR1 LNHDA and CDR2 SQIVND (reference sequence). This CDR3 comprises 12 residues. The chain's CDR3 is CATGTGSTEAFF. The full variable domain, rest sourced from reference TRBV19 and TRBJ1-1, is DGGITQSPKYLFRKEGQNVTLSCEQNLNHDAMYWYRQDPGQGLRLIYYSQIVNDFQKGDIAEGYSVSREKKESFPLTVTSAQKNPTAFYLCATGTGSTEAFFGQGTRLTVV.

The V call is TRBV4-1, the J call TRBJ1-1; as DNA is missing, the TRBD1 call by TCRdb cannot be tested. Germline-derived CDR1 and CDR2 are MGHRA and YSYEKL. The CDR3 is made up of 16 amino acids. The CDR3 loop is CASSQFTGEGSTEAFF.

V and J are TRBV29-1 and TRBJ2-5; the D gene TCRdb calls, TRBD2, cannot be checked with no DNA. Per the germline V gene, CDR1 is SQVTM and CDR2 is ANQGSEA. There are 13 residues in the CDR3. This CDR3 reads CSAREGTRETQYF.

The chain uses TRBV6-5 and TRBJ2-5; as DNA is missing, the TRBD2 call by TCRdb cannot be tested. The germline V gene has CDR1 MNHEY and CDR2 SVGAGI. The CDR3 has 16 residues. The CDR3 spells CASSQGLAGHQETQYF.